The source of this T cell receptor (beta chain) is a study of kidney transplant recipient with SARS-CoV-2 infection. MiXCR, run by TCRdb on the reads, gives a single entry per CDR3 protein. The sample shows 200,000 to 300,000 distinct CDR3 sequences, roughly 26% of them seen only once. This specimen was a blood sample, taken at baseline and between days 110 and 120 from a kidney transplant recipient. The clonotype was recovered from a male patient aged 25-45 years who had COVID-19 and was a kidney transplant recipient. Some T cells here may be from the graft donor.

The CDR3 loop is CASSRLGQGNTEAFF. CDR3 DNA: TGTGCCAGCAGCAGATTGGGACAGGGTAACACTGAAGCTTTCTTT. This chain connects TRBV7-2 to TRBJ1-1; 9 bases match TRBD1. CDR1 is SGHTA, CDR2 FQGNSA, per germline. The CDR3 totals 15 residues. Trimming at V came to 5 bases and at J to 2 bases, leaving 6 bases not matched to a gene.